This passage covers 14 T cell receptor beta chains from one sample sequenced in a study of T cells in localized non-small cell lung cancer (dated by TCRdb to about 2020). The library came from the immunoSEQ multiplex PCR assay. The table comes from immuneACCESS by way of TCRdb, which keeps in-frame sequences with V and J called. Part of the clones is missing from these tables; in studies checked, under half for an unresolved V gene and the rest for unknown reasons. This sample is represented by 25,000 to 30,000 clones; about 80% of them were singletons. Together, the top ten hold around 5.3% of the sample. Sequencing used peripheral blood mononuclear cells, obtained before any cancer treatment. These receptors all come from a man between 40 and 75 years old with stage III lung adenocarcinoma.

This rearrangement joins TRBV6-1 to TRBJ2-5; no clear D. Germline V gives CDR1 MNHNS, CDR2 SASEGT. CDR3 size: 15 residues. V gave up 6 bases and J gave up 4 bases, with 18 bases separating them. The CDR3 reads CASRITGLMGETQYF. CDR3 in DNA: TGTGCCAGCAGAATAACCGGGCTGATGGGAGAGACCCAGTACTTC.

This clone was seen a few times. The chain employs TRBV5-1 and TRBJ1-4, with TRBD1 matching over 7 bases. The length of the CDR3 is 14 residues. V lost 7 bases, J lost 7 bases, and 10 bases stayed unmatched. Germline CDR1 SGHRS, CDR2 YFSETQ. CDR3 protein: CASAYGTEGEKLFF. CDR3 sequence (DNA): TGCGCCAGCGCATATGGGACAGAAGGTGAAAAACTGTTTTTT.

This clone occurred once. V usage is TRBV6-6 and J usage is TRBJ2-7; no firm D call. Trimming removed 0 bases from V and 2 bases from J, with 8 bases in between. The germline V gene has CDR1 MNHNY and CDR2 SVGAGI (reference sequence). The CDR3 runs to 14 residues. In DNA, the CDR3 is TGTGCCAGCAGTTACTCGGACCGAGCCTACGAGCAGTACGTC. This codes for CASSYSDRAYEQYV.

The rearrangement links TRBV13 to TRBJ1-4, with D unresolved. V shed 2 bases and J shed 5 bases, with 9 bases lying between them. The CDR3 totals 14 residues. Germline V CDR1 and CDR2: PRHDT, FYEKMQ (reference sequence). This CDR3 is CASSLYDGNEKLFF. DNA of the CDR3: TGTGCCAGCAGCTTATATGATGGGAATGAAAAACTGTTTTTT.

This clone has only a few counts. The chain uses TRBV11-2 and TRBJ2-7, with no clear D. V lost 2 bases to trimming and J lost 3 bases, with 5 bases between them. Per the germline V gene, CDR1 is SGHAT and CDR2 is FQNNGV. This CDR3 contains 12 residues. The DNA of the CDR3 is TGTGCCAGCAGCTTAAACAGCTACGAGCAGTACTTC. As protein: CASSLNSYEQYF. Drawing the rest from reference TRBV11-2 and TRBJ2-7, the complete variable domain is EAGVAQSPRYKIIEKRQSVAFWCNPISGHATLYWYQQILGQGPKLLIQFQNNGVVDDSQLPKDRFSAERLKGVDSTLKIQPAKLEDSAVYLCASSLNSYEQYFGPGTRLTVT.

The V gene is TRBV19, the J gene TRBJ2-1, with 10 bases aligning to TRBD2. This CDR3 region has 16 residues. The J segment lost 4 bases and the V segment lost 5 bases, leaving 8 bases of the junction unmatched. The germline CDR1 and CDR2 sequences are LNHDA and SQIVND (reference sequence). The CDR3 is CASSFSAGGNYNEQFF. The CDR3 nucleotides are TGTGCCAGTAGTTTCTCAGCGGGAGGGAATTACAATGAGCAGTTCTTC.

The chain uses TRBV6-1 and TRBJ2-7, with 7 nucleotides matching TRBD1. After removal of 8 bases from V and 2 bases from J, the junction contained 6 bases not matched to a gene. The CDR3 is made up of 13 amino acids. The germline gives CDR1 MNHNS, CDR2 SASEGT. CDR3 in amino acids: CASQQTGTYEQYV. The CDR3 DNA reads TGTGCCAGCCAACAGACAGGGACCTACGAGCAGTACGTC.

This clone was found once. The chain's CDR3 is CASSSVADEQFF. Here the CDR3 DNA reads TGTGCCAGCAGTTCCGTTGCGGATGAGCAGTTCTTC. The genes are TRBV6-5 and TRBJ2-1; D gene ambiguous. The CDR3 is 12 amino acids. Germline CDR1 MNHEY, CDR2 SVGAGI. V lost 4 bases, J lost 8 bases, and 9 bases lay in between.

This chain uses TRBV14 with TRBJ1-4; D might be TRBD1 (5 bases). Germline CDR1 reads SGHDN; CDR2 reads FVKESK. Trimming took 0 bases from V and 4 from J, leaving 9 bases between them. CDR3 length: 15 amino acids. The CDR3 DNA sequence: TGTGCCAGCAGCCAAGATTGGGGGGGTAATGAAAAACTGTTTTTT. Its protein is CASSQDWGGNEKLFF.

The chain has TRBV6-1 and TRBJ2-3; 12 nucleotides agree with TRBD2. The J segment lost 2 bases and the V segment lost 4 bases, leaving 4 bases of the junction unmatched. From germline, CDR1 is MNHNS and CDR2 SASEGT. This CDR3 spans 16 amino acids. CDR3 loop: CASSVRTSGVTDTQYF. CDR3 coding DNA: TGTGCCAGCAGTGTGCGGACTAGCGGGGTCACAGATACGCAGTATTTT.

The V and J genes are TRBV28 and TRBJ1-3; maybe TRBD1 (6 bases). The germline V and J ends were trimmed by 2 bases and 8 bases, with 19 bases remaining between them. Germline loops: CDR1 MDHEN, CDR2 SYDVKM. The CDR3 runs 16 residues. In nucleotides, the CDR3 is TGTGCCAGCAGTTTACTCGAGGGGGGATTGGAGTACACCATATATTTT. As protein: CASSLLEGGLEYTIYF.

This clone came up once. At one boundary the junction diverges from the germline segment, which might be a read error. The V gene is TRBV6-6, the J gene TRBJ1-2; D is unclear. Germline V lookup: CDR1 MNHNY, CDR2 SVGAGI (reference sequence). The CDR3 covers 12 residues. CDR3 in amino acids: CASSYEEYSLSF. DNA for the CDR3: TGTGCCAGCAGTTACGAGGAATACAGCCTATCCTTC.

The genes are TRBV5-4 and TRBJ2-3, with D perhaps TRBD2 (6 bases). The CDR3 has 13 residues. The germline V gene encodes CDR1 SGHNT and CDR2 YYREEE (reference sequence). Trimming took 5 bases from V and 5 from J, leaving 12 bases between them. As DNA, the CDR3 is TGTGCCAGCAGTTGGGACTCCGAAGATACGCAGTATTTT. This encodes CASSWDSEDTQYF.

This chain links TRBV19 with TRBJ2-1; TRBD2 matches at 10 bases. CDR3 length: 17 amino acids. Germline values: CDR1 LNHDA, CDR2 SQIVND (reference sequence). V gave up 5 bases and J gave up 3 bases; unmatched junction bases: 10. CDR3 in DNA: TGTGCCAGTAGTCCCCGGACTAGCGGAGGGGTCTACAATGAGCAGTTCTTC. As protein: CASSPRTSGGVYNEQFF.